This T cell receptor beta chain was profiled in a study of T-cell memory formation after mild COVID-19 (dated by TCRdb to the early 2020s). Regarding the complete study: TCR sequence clusters from the two donors were largely donor specific. T-cell clones expanding and contracting after mild COVID-19 in two donors were tracked by longitudinal TCRalpha and TCRbeta repertoire sequencing. The cohort was made up of two young adult volunteers, one female and one male, who were previously healthy. General study outcomes and caveats: Clones that contracted from day 15 to 85 showed balanced CD4/CD8 phenotypes, whereas a second wave of clones that expanded from day 15 to 37 leaned towards CD4+. SARS-CoV-2 specificity of the second-wave clones peaking on day 37 was not confirmed. The study covered only a couple of mild cases, and larger cohorts including severe cases with pre-infection samples were considered necessary. Contracting CD4+ clones were located mainly in the CM and EM memory subsets, whereas CD8+ clones were found to be enriched in EMRA. Some responding clones were detected in pre-infection memory, which suggested that pre-existing cross-reactive memory T cells had joined the SARS-CoV-2 response.

Trimming costs V 3 bases and J 5 bases, and their ends lie 5 bases apart. The CDR3 contains 12 residues, cysteine and phenylalanine counted. The sequence is cut down to CDR3 DNA, 36 bases in frame from base 1. Ficoll-Paque density gradient centrifugation was the method used to isolate PBMCs. The instrument was an Illumina NovaSeq 6000. TCRalpha and TCRbeta cDNA libraries were constructed by 5'RACE with constant-segment primers, with sample barcodes and unique molecular identifiers being introduced. Trizol reagent was used to extract RNA from every sample. Libraries were amplified in two PCR steps, with a second sample barcode and Illumina TruSeq adapters added in the second step. Sequencing of libraries was performed on an Illumina NovaSeq with 2 x 150 bp paired-end reads. In the paper's pipeline: Demultiplexing of reads and collapsing into UMI-guided consensus sequences were performed with migec v1.2.7. Using mixcr v2.1.11, UMI consensuses were aligned to TRA and TRB V and J templates and then assembled into clonotypes. A clonotype was counted as expanded or contracted only if both edgeR and NoisET called the change significant, with noise models trained on biological replicates. For edgeR calls, a false discovery rate-adjusted p below 0.01 and a log2 fold-change threshold of 1 were applied. As an exploratory analysis of dynamics, PCA with hierarchical clustering was applied to max-normalized trajectories of the 1000 most abundant clonotypes. Separately sequenced CD4+ and CD8+ repertoires were used to assign a CD4 or CD8 phenotype to each responding clone. In-frame beta chains were kept once TCRdb had trimmed the public reads at Q25 with fastp and called clones with MiXCR. When rows share a CDR3 protein, they turn into one entry using the most common DNA and genes. Here the V and J calls rest on TCRdb's processing, not on the authors' analysis. A total of approximately 500,000 distinct CDR3 sequences appear in this sample, nearly 25% of them only once. Jointly, the top ten make up around 12% of the sample.

This clonotype was detected only a few times. Its recognized antigen is unknown. There are no base qualities to consult, and no much larger clone falls within one base. This TCR was sampled from an adult woman who had mild COVID-19 (a few samples of this study predate the infection). The sample titles of this study are shuffled in the database, so cell type and time point are left out; the donor was told from shared clones. Source material: PBMCs or a T cell subset sorted from them (not recorded which). The chain is made from TRBV12-3 or TRBV12-4 and TRBJ2-1; the D gene assignment is ambiguous. The DNA reads TGTGCCAGCAGTTTTAGAAACAATGAGCAGTTCTTC. Its coded protein is CASSFRNNEQFF.